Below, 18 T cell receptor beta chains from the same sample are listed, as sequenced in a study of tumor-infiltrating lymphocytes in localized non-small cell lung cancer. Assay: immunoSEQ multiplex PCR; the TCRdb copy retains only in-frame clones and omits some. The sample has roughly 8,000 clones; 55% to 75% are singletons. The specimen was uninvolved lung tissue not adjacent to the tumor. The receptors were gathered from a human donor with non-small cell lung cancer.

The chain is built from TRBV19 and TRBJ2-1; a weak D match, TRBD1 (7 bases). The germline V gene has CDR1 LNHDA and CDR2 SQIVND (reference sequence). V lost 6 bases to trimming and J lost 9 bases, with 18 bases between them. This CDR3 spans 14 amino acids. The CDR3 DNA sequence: TGTGCCAGTAGATGGAGGGGGCGCGAGCTTGAGCAGTTCTTC. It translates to CASRWRGRELEQFF.

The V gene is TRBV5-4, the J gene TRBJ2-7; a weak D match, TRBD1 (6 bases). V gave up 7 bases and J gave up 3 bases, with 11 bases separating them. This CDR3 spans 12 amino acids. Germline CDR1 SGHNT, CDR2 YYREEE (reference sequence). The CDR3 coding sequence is TGTGCCAGCGGGGACACTGACTACGAGCAGTACTTC. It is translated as CASGDTDYEQYF.

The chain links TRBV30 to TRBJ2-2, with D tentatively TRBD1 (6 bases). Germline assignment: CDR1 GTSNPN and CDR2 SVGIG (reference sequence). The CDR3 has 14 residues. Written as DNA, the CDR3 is TGTGCGTCCGCCGGGGACAAGAACACCGGGGAGCTGTTTTTT. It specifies CASAGDKNTGELFF.

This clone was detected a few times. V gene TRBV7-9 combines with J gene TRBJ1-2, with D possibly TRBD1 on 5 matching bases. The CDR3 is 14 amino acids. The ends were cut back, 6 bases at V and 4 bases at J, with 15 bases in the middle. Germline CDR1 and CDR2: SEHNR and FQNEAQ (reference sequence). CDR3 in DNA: TGTGCCAGCAGTCCCTCCAGGGAAACCTATGGCTACACCTTC. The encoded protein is CASSPSRETYGYTF.

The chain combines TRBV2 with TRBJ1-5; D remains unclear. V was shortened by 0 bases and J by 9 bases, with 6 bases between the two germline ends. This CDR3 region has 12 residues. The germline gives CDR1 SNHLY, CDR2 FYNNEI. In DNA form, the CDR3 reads TGTGCCAGCAGTGAAGCAGGACGGCCCCAGCATTTT. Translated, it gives CASSEAGRPQHF.

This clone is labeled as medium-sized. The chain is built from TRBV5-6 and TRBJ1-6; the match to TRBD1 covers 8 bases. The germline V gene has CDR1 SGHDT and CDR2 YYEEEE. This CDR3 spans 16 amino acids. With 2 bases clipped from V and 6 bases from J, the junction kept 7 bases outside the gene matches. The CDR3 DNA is TGTGCCAGCAGCTTAGCCTGGGACAGGCGTAATTCACCCCTCCACTTT. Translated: CASSLAWDRRNSPLHF. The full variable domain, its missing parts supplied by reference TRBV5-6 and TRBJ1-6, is DAGVTQSPTHLIKTRGQQVTLRCSPKSGHDTVSWYQQALGQGPQFIFQYYEEEERQRGNFPDRFSGHQFPNYSSELNVNALLLGDSALYLCASSLAWDRRNSPLHFGNGTRLTVT.

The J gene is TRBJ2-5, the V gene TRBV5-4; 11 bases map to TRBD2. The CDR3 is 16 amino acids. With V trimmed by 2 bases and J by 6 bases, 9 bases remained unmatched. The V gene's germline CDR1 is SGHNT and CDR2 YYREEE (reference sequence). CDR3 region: CASSLIAGGPQKTQYF. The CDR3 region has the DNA TGTGCCAGCAGCTTAATAGCGGGGGGGCCCCAGAAGACCCAGTACTTC.

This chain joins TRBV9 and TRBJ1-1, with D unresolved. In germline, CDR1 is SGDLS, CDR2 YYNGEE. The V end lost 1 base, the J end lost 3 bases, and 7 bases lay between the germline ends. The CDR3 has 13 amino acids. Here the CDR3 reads CASSVSPHTEAFF. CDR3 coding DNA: TGTGCCAGCAGCGTAAGCCCTCACACTGAAGCTTTCTTT.

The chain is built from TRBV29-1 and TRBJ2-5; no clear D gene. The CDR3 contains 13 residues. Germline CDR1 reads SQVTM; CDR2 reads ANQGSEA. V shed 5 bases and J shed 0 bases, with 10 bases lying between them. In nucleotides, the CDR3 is TGCAGCGTTCTTCCCCCAGACCAAGAGACCCAGTACTTC. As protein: CSVLPPDQETQYF.

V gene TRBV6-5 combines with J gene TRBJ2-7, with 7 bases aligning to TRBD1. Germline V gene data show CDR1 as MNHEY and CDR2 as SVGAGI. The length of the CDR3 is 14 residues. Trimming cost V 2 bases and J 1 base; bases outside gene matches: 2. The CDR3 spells CASSYQGVSYEQYF. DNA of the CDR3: TGTGCCAGCAGTTACCAGGGGGTTTCCTACGAGCAGTACTTC.

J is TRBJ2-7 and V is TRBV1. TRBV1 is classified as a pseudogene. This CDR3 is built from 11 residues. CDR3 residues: CTSSQDYEQYF. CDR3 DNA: TGCACCAGCAGCCAGGACTACGAGCAGTACTTC.

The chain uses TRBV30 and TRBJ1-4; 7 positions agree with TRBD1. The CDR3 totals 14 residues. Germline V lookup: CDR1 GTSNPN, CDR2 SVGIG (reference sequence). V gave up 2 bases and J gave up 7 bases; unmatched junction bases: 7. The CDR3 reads CAWSTGAGGEKLFF. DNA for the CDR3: TGTGCCTGGAGTACGGGGGCAGGGGGTGAAAAACTGTTTTTT.

CDR3 DNA sequence: TGTGCCGGGGGACAGGGAGCAGAGACCCAGTACTTC. Its translation: CAGGQGAETQYF. The gene calls are TRBV6-1 and TRBJ2-5, with 9 positions matching TRBD1. There are 12 residues in the CDR3. The V gene end was trimmed by 11 bases and the J gene end by 4 bases; junction bases not matched to a gene: 5. Germline CDR1 reads MNHNS; CDR2 reads SASEGT.

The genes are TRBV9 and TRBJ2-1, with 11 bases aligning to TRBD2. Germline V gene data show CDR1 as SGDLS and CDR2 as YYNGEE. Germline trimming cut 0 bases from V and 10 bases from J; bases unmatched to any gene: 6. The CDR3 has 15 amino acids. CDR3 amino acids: CASSVVASGGLEQFF. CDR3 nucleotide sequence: TGTGCCAGCAGCGTAGTGGCTAGCGGGGGGCTGGAGCAGTTCTTC.

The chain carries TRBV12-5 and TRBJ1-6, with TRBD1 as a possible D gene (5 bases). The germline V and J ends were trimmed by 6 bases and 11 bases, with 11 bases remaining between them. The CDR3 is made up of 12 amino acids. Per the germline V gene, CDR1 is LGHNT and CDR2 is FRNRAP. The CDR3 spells CASGKGPTPLHF. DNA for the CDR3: TGTGCTAGTGGGAAGGGGCCAACACCCCTCCACTTT.

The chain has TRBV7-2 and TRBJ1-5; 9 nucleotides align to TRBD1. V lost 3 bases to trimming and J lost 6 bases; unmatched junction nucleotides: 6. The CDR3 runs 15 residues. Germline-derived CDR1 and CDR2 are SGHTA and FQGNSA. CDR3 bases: TGTGCCAGCAGCTTTTCGACAGGGGGTGCTCAGCCCCAGCATTTT. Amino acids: CASSFSTGGAQPQHF.

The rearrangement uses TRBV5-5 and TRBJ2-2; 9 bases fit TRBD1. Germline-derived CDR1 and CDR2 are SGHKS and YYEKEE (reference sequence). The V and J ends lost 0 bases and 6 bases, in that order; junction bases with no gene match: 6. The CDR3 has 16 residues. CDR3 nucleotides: TGTGCCAGCAGCTTGGGGACAGGGGACATAGCCGGGGAGCTGTTTTTT. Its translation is CASSLGTGDIAGELFF.

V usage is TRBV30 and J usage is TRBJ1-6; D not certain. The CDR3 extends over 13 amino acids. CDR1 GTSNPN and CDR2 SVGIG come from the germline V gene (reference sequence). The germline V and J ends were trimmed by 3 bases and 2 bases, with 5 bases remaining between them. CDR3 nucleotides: TGTGCCTGGAGCCGTCCCTATAATTCACCCCTCCACTTT. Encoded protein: CAWSRPYNSPLHF.